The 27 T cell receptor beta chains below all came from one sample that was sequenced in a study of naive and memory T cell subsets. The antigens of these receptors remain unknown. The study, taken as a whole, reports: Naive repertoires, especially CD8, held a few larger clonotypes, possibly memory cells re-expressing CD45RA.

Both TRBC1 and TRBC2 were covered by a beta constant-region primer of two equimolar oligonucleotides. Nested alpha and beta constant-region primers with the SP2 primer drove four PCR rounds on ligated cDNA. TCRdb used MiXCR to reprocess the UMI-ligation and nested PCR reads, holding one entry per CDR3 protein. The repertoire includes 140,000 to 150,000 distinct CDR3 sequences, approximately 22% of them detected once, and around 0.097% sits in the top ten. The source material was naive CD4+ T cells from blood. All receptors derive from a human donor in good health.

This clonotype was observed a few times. The CDR3 nucleotides read TGCAGCGTTGGGCAGATACTGAAAGAGACCCAGTACTTC. It codes for CSVGQILKETQYF. This rearrangement joins TRBV29-1 to TRBJ2-5; D ambiguous. Trimming removed 4 bases from V and 3 bases from J, with 12 bases in between. Germline CDR1 SQVTM, CDR2 ANQGSEA. The CDR3 has 13 amino acids. The whole variable domain, filled in from reference TRBV29-1 and TRBJ2-5, reads SAVISQKPSRDICQRGTSLTIQCQVDSQVTMMFWYRQQPGQSLTLIATANQGSEATYESGFVIDKFPISRPNLTFSTLTVSNMSPEDSSIYLCSVGQILKETQYFGPGTRLLVL.

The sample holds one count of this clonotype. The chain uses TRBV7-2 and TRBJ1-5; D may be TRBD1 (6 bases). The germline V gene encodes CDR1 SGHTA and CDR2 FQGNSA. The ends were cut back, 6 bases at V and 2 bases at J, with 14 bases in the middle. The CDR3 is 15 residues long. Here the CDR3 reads CASSNSGGGNQPQHF. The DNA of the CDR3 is TGTGCCAGCAGTAACTCTGGGGGCGGCAATCAGCCCCAGCATTTT.

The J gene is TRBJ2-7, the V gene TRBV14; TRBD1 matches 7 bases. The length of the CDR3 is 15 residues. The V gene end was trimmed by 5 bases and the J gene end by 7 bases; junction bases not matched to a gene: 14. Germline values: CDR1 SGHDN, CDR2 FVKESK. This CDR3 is CASSKRQGPLREQYF. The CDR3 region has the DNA TGTGCCAGCAGCAAAAGACAGGGCCCACTGAGGGAGCAGTACTTC.

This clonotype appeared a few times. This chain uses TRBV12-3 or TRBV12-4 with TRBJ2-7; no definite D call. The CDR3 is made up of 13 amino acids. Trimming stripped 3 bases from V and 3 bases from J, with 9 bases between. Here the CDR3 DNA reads TGTGCCAGCAGTTTTTTACTCAACTACGAGCAGTACTTC. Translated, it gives CASSFLLNYEQYF.

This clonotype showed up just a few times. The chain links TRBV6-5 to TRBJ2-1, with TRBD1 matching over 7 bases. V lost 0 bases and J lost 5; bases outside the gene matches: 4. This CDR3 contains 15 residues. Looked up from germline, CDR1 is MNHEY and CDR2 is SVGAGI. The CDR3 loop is CASSYSGTVNNEQFF. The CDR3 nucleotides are TGTGCCAGCAGTTACTCCGGGACAGTGAACAATGAGCAGTTCTTC.

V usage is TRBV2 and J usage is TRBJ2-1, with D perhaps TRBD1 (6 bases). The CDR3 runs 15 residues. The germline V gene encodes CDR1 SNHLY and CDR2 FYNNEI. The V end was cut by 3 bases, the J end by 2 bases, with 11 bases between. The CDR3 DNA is TGTGCCAGCAGTGATCATGAGGGGGCCTACAATGAGCAGTTCTTC. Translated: CASSDHEGAYNEQFF.

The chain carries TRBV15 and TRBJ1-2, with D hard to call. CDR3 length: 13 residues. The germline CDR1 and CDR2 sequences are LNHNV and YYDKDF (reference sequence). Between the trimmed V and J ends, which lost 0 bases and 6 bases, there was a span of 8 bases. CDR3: CATSRDTPNGYTF. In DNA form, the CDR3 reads TGTGCCACCAGCAGAGATACCCCGAATGGCTACACCTTC.

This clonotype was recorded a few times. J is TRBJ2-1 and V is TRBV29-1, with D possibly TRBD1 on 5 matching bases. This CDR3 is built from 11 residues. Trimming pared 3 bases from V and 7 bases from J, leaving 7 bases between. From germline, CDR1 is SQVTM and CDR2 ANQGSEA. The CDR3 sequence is CSVDGANEQFF. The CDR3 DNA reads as TGCAGCGTTGATGGGGCAAATGAGCAGTTCTTC.

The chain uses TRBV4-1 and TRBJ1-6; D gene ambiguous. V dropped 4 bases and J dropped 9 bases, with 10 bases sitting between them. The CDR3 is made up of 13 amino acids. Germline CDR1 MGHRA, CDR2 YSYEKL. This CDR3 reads CASSRLMGSPLHF. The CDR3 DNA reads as TGCGCCAGCAGCCGCTTGATGGGTTCACCCCTCCACTTT.

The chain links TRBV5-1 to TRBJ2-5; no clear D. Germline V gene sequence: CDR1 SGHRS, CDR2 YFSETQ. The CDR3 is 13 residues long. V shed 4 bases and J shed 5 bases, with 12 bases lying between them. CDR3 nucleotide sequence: TGCGCCAGCAGCCTCTGGTTCGGTGAGACCCAGTACTTC. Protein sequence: CASSLWFGETQYF.

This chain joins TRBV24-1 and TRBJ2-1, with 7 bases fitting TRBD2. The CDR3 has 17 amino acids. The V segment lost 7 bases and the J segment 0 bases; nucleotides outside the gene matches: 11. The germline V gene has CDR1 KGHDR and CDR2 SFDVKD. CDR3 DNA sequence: TGTGCCACCAGCCCTGGGGAGGGTTGGAGCTCCTACAATGAGCAGTTCTTC. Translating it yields CATSPGEGWSSYNEQFF.

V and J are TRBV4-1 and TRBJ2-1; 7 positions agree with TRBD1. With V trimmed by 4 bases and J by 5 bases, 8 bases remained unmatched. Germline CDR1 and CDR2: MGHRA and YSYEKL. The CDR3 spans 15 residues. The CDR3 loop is CASSPTGTANNEQFF. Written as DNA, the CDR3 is TGCGCCAGCAGCCCTACCGGGACAGCCAACAATGAGCAGTTCTTC.

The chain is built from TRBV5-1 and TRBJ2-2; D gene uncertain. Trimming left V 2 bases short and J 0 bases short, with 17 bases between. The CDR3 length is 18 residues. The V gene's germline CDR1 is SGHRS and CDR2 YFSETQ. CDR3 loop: CASSFRSQAAANTGELFF. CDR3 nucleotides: TGCGCCAGCAGCTTCCGGTCCCAAGCCGCTGCGAACACCGGGGAGCTGTTTTTT.

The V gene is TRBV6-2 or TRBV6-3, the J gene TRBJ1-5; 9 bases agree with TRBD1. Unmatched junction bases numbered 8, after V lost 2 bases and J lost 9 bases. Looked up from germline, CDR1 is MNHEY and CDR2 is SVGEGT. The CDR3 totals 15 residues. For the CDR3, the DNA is TGTGCCAGCAGTTACGGACAGGGGCCTTCTTGGCCCCAGCATTTT. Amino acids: CASSYGQGPSWPQHF.

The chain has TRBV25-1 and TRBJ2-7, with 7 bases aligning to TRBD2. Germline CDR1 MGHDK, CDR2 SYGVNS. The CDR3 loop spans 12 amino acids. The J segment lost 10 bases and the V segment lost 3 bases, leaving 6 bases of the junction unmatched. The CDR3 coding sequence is TGTGCCAGCAGTGAGGTGAGCGGGATACAGTACTTC. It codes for CASSEVSGIQYF.

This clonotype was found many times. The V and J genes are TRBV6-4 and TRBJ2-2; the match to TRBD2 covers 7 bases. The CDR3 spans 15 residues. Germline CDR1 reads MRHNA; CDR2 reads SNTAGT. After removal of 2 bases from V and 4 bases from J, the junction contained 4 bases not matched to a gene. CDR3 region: CASSDAGDGTGELFF. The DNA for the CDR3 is TGTGCCAGCAGTGACGCGGGGGATGGCACCGGGGAGCTGTTTTTT.

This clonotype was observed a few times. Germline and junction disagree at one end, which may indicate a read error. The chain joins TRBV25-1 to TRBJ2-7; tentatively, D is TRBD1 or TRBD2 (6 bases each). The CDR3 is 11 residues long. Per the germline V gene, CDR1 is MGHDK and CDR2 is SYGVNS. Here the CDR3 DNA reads TGTGCCAGCAGTGAGGGGGGCAGGGGCGTCTTC. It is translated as CASSEGGRGVF.

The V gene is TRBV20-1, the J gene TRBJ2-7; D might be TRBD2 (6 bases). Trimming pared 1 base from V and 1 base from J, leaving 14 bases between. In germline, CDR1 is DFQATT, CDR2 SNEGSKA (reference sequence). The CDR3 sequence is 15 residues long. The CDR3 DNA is TGCAGTGCTAGAGCGGCAGGAGGGTCGTCCTACGAGCAGTACTTC. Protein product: CSARAAGGSSYEQYF.

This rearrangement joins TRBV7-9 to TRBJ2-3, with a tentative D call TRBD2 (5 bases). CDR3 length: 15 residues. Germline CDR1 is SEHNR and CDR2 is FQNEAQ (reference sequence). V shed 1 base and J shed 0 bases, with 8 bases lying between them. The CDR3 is CASSLGTPSTDTQYF. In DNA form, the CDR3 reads TGTGCCAGCAGCTTAGGGACTCCCAGCACAGATACGCAGTATTTT.

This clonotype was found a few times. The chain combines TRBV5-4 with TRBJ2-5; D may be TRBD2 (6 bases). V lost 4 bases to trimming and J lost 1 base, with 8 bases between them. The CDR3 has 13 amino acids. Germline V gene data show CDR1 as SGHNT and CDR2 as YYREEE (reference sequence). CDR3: CASSRDFQETQYF. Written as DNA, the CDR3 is TGTGCCAGCAGCCGGGACTTCCAAGAGACCCAGTACTTC.

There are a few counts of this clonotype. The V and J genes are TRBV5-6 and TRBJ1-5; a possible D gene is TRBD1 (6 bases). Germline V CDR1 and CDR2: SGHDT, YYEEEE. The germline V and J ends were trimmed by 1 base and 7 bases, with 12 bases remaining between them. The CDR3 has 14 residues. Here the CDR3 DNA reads TGTGCCAGCAGCTTGTATCTGGGGGCGCAGCCCCAGCATTTT. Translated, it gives CASSLYLGAQPQHF. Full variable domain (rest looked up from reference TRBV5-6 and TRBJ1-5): DAGVTQSPTHLIKTRGQQVTLRCSPKSGHDTVSWYQQALGQGPQFIFQYYEEEERQRGNFPDRFSGHQFPNYSSELNVNALLLGDSALYLCASSLYLGAQPQHFGDGTRLSIL.

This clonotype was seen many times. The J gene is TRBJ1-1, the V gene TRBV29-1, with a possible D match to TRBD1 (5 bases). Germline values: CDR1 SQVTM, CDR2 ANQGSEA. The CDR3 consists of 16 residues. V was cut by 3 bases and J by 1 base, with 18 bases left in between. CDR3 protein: CSVEVRGQGGNTEAFF. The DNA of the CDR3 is TGCAGCGTTGAGGTGAGGGGTCAGGGCGGGAACACTGAAGCTTTCTTT.

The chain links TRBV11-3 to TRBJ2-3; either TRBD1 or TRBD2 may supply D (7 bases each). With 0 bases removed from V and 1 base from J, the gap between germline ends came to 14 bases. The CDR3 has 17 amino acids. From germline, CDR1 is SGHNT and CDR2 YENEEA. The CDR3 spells CASSLDDRAGGTDTQYF. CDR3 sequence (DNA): TGTGCCAGCAGCTTAGATGACAGGGCGGGAGGCACAGATACGCAGTATTTT. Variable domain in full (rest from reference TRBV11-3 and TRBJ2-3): EAGVVQSPRYKIIEKKQPVAFWCNPISGHNTLYWYLQNLGQGPELLIRYENEEAVDDSQLPKDRFSAERLKGVDSTLKIQPAELGDSAVYLCASSLDDRAGGTDTQYFGPGTRLTVL.

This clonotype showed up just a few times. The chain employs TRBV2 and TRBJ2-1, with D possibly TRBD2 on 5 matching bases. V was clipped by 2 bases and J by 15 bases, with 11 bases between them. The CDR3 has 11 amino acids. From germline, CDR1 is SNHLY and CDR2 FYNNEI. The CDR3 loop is CASSELDWGFF. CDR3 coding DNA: TGTGCCAGCAGTGAATTGGACTGGGGGTTCTTC.

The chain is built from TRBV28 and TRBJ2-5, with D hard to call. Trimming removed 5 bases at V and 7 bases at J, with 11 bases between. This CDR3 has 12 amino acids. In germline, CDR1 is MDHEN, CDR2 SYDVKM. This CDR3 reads CASSQFTGTQYF. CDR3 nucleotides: TGTGCCAGCAGTCAGTTCACTGGGACCCAGTACTTC.

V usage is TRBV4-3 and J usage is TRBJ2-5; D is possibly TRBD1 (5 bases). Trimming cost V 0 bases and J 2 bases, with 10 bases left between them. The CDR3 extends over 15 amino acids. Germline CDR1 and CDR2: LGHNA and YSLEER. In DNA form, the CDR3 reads TGCGCCAGCAGCCAAGATCTGACAGAACAAGAGACCCAGTACTTC. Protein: CASSQDLTEQETQYF.

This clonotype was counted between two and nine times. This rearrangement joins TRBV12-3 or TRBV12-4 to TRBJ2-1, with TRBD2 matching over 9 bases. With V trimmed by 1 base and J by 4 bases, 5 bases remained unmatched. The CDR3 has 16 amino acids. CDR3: CASSLVSGRWYNEQFF. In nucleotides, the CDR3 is TGTGCCAGCAGTTTAGTGAGCGGGAGGTGGTACAATGAGCAGTTCTTC.